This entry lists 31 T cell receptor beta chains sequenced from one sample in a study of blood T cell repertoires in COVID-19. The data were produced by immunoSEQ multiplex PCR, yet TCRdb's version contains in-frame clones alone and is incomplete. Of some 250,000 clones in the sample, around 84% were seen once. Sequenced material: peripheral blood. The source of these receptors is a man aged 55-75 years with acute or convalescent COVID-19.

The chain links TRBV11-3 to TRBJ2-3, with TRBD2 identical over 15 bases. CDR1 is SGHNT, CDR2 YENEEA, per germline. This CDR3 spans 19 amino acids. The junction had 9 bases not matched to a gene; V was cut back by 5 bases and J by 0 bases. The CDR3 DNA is TGTGCCAGCAGCCTACCCGGGACTAGCGGGAGGTTTAGCACAGATACGCAGTATTTT. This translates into CASSLPGTSGRFSTDTQYF.

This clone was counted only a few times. The CDR3 loop reads CATRQTGYNEQFF. Written as DNA, the CDR3 is TGTGCCACTCGACAAACAGGTTACAATGAGCAGTTCTTC. The rearrangement links TRBV15 to TRBJ2-1; tentatively, D is TRBD1 (5 bases). The V gene's germline CDR1 is LNHNV and CDR2 YYDKDF (reference sequence). With 9 bases removed from V and 4 bases from J, the gap between germline ends came to 13 bases. The CDR3 contains 13 residues.

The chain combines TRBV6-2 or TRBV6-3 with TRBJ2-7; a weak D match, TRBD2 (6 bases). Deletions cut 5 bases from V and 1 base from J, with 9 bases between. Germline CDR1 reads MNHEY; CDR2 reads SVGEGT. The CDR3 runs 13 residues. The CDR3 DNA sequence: TGTGCCAGCAGTCGTAGCGGATCCTACGAGCAGTACTTC. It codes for CASSRSGSYEQYF.

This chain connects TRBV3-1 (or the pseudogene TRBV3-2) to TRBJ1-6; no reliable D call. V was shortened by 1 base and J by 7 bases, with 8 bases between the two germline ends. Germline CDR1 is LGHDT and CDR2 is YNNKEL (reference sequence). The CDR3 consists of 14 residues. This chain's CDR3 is CASSQGGENSPLHF. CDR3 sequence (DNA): TGTGCCAGCAGCCAAGGAGGAGAGAATTCACCCCTCCACTTT.

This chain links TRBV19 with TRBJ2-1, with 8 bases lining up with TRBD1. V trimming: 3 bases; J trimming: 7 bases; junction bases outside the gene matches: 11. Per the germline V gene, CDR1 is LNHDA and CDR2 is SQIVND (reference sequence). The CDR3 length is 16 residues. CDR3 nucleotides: TGTGCCAGTAGTATCCAACCTCCCGGACAGGGAAATGAGCAGTTCTTC. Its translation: CASSIQPPGQGNEQFF.

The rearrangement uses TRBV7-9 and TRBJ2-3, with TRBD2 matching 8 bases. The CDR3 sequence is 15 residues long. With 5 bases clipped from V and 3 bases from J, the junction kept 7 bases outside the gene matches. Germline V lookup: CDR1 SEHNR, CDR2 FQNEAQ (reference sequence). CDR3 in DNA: TGTGCCAGCAGCGGCGCCTCTAGCGGGACAGATACGCAGTATTTT. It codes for CASSGASSGTDTQYF.

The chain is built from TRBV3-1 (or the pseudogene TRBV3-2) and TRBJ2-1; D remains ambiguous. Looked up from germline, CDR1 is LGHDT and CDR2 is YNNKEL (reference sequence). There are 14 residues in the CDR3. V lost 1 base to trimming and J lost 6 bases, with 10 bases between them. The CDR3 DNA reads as TGTGCCAGCAGCCAAGGGAGTAGCCTCAATGAGCAGTTCTTC. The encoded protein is CASSQGSSLNEQFF.

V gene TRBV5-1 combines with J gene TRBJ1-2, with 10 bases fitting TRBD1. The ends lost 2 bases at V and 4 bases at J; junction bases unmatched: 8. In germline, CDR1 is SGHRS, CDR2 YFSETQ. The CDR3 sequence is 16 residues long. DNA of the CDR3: TGCGCCAGCAGCTTCGGCGACAGGGGGCGCCGCTATGGCTACACCTTC. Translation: CASSFGDRGRRYGYTF.

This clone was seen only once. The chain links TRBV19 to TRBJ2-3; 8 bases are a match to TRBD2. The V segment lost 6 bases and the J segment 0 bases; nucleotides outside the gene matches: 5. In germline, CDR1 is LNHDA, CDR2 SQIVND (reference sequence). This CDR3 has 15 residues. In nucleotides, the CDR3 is TGTGCCAGTAGACTGACTAGCGCAAGCACAGATACGCAGTATTTT. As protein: CASRLTSASTDTQYF. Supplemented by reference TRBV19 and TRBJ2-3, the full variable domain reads DGGITQSPKYLFRKEGQNVTLSCEQNLNHDAMYWYRQDPGQGLRLIYYSQIVNDFQKGDIAEGYSVSREKKESFPLTVTSAQKNPTAFYLCASRLTSASTDTQYFGPGTRLTVL.

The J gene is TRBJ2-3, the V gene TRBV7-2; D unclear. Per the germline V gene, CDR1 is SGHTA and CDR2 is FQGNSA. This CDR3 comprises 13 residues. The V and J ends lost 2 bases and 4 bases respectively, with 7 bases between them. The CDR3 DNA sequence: TGTGCCAGCAGCTTAAGCTTTTCAGATACGCAGTATTTT. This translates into CASSLSFSDTQYF.

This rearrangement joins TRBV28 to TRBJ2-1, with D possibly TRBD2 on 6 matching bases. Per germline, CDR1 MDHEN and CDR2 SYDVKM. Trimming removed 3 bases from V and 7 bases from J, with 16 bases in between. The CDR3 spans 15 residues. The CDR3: CASSLFGSGINEQFF. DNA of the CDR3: TGTGCCAGCAGTTTGTTCGGGAGTGGCATAAATGAGCAGTTCTTC.

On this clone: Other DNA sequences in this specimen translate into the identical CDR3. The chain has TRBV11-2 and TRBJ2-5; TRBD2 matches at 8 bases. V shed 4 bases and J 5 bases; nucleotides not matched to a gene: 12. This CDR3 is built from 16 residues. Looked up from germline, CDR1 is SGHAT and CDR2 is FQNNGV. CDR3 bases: TGTGCCAGCAGCTACCGGACCGGGGGGGGTCGCGAGACCCAGTACTTC. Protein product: CASSYRTGGGRETQYF. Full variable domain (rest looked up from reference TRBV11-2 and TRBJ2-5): EAGVAQSPRYKIIEKRQSVAFWCNPISGHATLYWYQQILGQGPKLLIQFQNNGVVDDSQLPKDRFSAERLKGVDSTLKIQPAKLEDSAVYLCASSYRTGGGRETQYFGPGTRLLVL.

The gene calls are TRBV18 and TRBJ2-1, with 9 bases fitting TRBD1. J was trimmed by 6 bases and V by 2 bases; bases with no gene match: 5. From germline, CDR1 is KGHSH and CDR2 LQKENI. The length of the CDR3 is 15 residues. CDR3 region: CASSPGTGSFNEQFF. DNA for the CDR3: TGTGCCAGCTCACCAGGGACAGGGTCTTTCAATGAGCAGTTCTTC.

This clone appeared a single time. CDR3 DNA: TGTGCCAGCAGTGCTACCGGGACAGGGAAAGAGACCCAGTACTTC. It codes for CASSATGTGKETQYF. The chain couples TRBV25-1 to TRBJ2-5; TRBD1 aligns across 9 bases. The V and J ends lost 4 bases and 3 bases, in that order; junction bases with no gene match: 6. The CDR3 loop spans 15 amino acids. Germline loops: CDR1 MGHDK, CDR2 SYGVNS. Using reference TRBV25-1 and TRBJ2-5 for the parts outside the CDR3, the full variable domain is EADIYQTPRYLVIGTGKKITLECSQTMGHDKMYWYQQDPGMELHLIHYSYGVNSTEKGDLSSESTVSRIRTEHFPLTLESARPSHTSQYLCASSATGTGKETQYFGPGTRLLVL.

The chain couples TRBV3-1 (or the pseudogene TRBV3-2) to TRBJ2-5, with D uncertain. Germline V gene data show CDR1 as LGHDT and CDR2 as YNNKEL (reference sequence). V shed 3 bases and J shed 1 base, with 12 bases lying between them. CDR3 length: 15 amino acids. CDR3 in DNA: TGTGCCAGCAGCCAGATCCCAGGCCCCCAAGAGACCCAGTACTTC. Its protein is CASSQIPGPQETQYF.

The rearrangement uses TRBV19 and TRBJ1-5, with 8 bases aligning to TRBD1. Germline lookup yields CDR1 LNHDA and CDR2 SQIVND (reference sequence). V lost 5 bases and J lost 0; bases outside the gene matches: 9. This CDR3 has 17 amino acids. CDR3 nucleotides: TGTGCCAGTAGTGGGGACAGGAGTCTTTATAGCAATCAGCCCCAGCATTTT. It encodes CASSGDRSLYSNQPQHF.

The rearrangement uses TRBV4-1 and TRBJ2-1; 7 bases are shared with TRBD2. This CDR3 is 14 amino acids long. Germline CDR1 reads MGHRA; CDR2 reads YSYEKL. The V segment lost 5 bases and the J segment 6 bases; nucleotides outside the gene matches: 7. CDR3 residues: CASSGGLVFNEQFF. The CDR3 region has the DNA TGCGCCAGCAGCGGCGGACTAGTCTTCAATGAGCAGTTCTTC.

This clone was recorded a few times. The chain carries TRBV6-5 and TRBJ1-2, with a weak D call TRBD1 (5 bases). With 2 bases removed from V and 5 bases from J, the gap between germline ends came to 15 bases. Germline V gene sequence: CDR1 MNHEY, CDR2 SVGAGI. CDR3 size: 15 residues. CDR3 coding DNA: TGTGCCAGCAGTTACGTCTACGGGGGACTTTATGGCTACACCTTC. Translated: CASSYVYGGLYGYTF.

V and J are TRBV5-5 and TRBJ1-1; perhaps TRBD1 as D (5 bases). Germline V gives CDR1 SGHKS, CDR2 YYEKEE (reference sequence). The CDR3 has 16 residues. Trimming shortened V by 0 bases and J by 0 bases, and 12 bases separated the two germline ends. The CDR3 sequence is CASSLAKGLMNTEAFF. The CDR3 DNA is TGTGCCAGCAGCTTGGCCAAGGGGCTCATGAACACTGAAGCTTTCTTT.

CDR3 loop: CAISEEQGVYNSPLHF. The CDR3 nucleotides are TGTGCCATCAGTGAGGAACAGGGGGTTTATAATTCACCCCTCCACTTT. The V and J genes are TRBV10-3 and TRBJ1-6; 8 positions agree with TRBD1. Germline V lookup: CDR1 ENHRY, CDR2 SYGVKD. V trimming: 2 bases; J trimming: 4 bases; junction bases outside the gene matches: 4. CDR3 length equals 16 residues.

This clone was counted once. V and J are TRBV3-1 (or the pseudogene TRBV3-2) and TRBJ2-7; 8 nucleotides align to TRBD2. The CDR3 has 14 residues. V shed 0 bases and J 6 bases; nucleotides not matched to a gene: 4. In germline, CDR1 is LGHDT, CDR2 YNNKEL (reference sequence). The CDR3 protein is CASSQDGRVGEQYF. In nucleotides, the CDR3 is TGTGCCAGCAGCCAAGACGGGAGGGTGGGCGAGCAGTACTTC.

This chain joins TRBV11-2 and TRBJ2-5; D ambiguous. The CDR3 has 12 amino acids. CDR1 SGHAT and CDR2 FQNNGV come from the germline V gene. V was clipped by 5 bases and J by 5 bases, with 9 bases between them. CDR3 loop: CASSLIQETQYF. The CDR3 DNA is TGTGCCAGCAGCCTGATCCAGGAGACCCAGTACTTC.

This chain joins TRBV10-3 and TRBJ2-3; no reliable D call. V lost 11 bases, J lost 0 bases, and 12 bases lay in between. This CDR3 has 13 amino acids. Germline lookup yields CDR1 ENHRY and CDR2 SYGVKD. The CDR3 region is CASRVVSTDTQYF. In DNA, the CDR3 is TGTGCCTCACGGGTAGTTAGCACAGATACGCAGTATTTT.

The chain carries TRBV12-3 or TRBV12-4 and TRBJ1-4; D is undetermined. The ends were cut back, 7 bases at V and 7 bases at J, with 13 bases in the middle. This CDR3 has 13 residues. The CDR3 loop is CASTIRGSEKLFF. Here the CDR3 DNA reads TGTGCCAGCACTATCAGAGGGTCTGAAAAACTGTTTTTT.

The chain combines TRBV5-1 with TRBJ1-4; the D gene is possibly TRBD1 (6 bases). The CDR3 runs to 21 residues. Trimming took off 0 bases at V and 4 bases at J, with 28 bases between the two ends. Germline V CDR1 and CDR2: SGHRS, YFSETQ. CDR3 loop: CASSLDSQEDSLRALNEKLFF. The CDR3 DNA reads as TGCGCCAGCAGCTTGGATTCCCAAGAGGACAGCCTCCGAGCCCTTAATGAAAAACTGTTTTTT.

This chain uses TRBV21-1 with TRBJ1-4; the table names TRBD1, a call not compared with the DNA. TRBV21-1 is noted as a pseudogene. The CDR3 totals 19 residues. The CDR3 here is CASSKTVGEQGAVNEKLFF. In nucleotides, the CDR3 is TGTGCCAGCAGCAAAACGGTGGGAGAACAGGGAGCGGTTAATGAAAAACTGTTTTTT.

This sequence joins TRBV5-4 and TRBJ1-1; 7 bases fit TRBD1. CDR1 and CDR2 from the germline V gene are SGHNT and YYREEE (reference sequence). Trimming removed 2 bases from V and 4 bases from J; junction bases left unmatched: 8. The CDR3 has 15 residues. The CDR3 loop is CASSLGGQGVTEAFF. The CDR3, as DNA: TGTGCCAGCAGCTTAGGAGGGCAGGGGGTCACTGAAGCTTTCTTT.

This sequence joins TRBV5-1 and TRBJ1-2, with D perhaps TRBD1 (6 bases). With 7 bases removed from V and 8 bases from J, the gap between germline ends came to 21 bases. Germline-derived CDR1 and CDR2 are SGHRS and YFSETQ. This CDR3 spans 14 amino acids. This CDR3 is CASSVGQGMGGYTF. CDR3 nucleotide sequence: TGCGCCAGCTCGGTAGGGCAGGGGATGGGAGGCTACACCTTC.

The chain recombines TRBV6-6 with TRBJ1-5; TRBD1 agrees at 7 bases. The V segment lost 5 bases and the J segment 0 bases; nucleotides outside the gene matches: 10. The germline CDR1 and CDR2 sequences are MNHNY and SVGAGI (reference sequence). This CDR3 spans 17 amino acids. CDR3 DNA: TGTGCCAGCAGTCGGGACAGCTCCTTATATAGCAATCAGCCCCAGCATTTT. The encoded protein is CASSRDSSLYSNQPQHF.

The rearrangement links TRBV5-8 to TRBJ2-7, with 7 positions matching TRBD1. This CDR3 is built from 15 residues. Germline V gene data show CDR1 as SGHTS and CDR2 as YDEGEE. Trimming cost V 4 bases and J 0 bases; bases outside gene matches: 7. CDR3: CASSVDRSSSYEQYF. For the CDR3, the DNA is TGTGCCAGCAGCGTGGACAGGTCGAGCTCCTACGAGCAGTACTTC.

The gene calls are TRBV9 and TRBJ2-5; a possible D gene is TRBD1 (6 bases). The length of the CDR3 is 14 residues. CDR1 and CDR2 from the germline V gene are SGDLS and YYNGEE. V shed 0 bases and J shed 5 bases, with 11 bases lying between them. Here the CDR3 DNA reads TGTGCCAGCAGCGTAGAGGGGGTCGAGGAGACCCAGTACTTC. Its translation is CASSVEGVEETQYF. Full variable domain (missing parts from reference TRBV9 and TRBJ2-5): DSGVTQTPKHLITATGQRVTLRCSPRSGDLSVYWYQQSLDQGLQFLIQYYNGEERAKGNILERFSAQQFPDLHSELNLSSLELGDSALYFCASSVEGVEETQYFGPGTRLLVL.